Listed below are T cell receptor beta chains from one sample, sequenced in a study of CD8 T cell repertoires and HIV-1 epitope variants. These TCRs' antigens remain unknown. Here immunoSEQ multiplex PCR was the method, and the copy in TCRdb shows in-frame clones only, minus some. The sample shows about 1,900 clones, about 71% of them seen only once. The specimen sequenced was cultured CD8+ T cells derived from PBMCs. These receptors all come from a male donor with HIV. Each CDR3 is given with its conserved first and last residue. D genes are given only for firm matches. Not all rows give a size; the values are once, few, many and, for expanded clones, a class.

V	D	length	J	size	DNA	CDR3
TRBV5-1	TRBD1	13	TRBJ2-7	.	TGCGCCAGCAGCCCTGGGACAGGGCAAAAGCAGTACTTC	CASSPGTGQKQYF
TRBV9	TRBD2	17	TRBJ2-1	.	TGTGCCAGCAGCGTAGAGGGACTAGCGGGGGAATACAATGAGCAGTTCTTC	CASSVEGLAGEYNEQFF
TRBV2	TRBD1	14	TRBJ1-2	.	TGTGCCAGCAGCCTAGGACAGGGACTGTTGGGCTACACCTTC	CASSLGQGLLGYTF
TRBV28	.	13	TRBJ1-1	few	TGTGCCAGCAGGACAGGAGAGGTCACTGAAGCTTTCTTT	CASRTGEVTEAFF
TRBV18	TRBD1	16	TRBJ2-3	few	TGTGCCAGCTCACCACTAGGGGGCAGTACCACAGATACGCAGTATTTT	CASSPLGGSTTDTQYF
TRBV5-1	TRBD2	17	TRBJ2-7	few	TGCGCCAGCAGCTTATACAGCGGGACCACAAGCTCCTACGAGCAGTACTTC	CASSLYSGTTSSYEQYF
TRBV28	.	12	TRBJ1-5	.	TGTGCCACCAGAGAAGGCAATCAGCCCCAGCATTTT	CATREGNQPQHF
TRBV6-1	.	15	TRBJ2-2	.	TGTGCCAGCGACGCCGGTAGCTGGGTGGGCGGGGAGCTGTTTTTT	CASDAGSWVGGELFF
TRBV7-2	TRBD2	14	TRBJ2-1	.	TGTGCCAGCAGCCCGGGACTAGCTTACGATGAGCAGTTCTTC	CASSPGLAYDEQFF
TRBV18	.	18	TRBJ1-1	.	TGTGCCAGCTCAAGTCCTGCAGGGGAAAGTAGCCAGAACACTGAAGCTTTCTTT	CASSSPAGESSQNTEAFF
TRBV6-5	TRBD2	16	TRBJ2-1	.	TGTGCCAGCAGTTACTCTCCTAGCGGGGGGGCCCGTGAGCAGTTCTTC	CASSYSPSGGAREQFF
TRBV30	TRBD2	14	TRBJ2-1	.	TGTGCCTGGAGTGTAAGCGGGGGGCACAATGAGCAGTTCTTC	CAWSVSGGHNEQFF
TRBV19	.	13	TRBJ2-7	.	TGTGCCAGTAGTATAGGCAAAACCTACGAGCAGTACTTC	CASSIGKTYEQYF
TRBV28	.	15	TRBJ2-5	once	TGTGCCAGCAGTCCCTTAGCCGGGTTCCAAGAGACCCAGTACTTC	CASSPLAGFQETQYF
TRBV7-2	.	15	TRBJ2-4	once	TGTGCCAGCAGCCCCGGGGCCCTAGCCAAAAACATTCAGTACTTC	CASSPGALAKNIQYF
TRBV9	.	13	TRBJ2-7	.	TGTGCCAGCAGCGAAGACAGCTCCTACGAGCAGTACTTC	CASSEDSSYEQYF
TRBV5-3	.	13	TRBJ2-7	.	TGTGCCAGAGAGGGGAGGTGCTCCTACGAGCAGTACTTC	CAREGRCSYEQYF
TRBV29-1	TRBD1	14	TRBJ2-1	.	TGCAGCGTCATGGGAGGGACAGGGGAGAATGAGCAGTTCTTC	CSVMGGTGENEQFF
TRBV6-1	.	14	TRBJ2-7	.	TGTGCCAGCAGTGCTCGGGACAACGGCTACGAGCAGTACTTC	CASSARDNGYEQYF
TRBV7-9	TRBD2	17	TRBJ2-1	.	TGTGCCAGCAGCGGAGATGCGGGAGGTTACTCCTACAATGAGCAGTTCTTC	CASSGDAGGYSYNEQFF
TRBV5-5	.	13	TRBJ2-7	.	TGTGCCAGCAGCTTTGGGCTCACGGTCGAGCAGTACTTC	CASSFGLTVEQYF
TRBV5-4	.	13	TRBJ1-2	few	TGTGCCAGCAGTCTGGGGGTACAGCTTGGCTACACCTTC	CASSLGVQLGYTF
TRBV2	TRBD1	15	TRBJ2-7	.	TGTGCCAGCAGTGAGGCGTTCGGGACAGGGAACGAGCAGTACTTC	CASSEAFGTGNEQYF
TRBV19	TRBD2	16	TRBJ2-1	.	TGTGCCAGTAGTAAGGCGGGAGGGCCTTCCTACAATGAGCAGTTCTTC	CASSKAGGPSYNEQFF
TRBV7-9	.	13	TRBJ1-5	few	TGTGCCAGCAGCCCTCGACTGAATCAGCCCCAGCATTTT	CASSPRLNQPQHF
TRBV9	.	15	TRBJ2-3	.	TGTGCCAGCAGCGTAGAGTGGGGGGGCACAGATACGCAGTATTTT	CASSVEWGGTDTQYF
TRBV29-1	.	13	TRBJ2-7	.	TGCAGCGTTGAGAACGCCCGCGGATCCGAGCAGTACTTC	CSVENARGSEQYF
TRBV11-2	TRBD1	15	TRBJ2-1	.	TGTGCCAGCAGCTTAGTCAGGGGGATTTTAAATGAGCAGTTCTTC	CASSLVRGILNEQFF
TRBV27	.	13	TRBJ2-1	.	TGTGCCAGCAGTTTGATTTCCTACAATGAGCAGTTCTTC	CASSLISYNEQFF
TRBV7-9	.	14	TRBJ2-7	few	TGTGCCAGCAGCTTAGTTGGGTTGGCCTCCGAGCAGTACTTC	CASSLVGLASEQYF
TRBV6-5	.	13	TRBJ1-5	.	TGTGCCAGCAGTTCGGACATGAATCAGCCCCAGCATTTT	CASSSDMNQPQHF
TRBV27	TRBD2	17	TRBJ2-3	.	TGTGCCAGCAGTTCTACATCGACTAGCGGAGACACAGATACGCAGTATTTT	CASSSTSTSGDTDTQYF
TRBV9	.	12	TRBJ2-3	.	TGTGCCAGCAGCGTTGGAACAGATACGCAGTATTTT	CASSVGTDTQYF
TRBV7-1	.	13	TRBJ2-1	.	TGTGCCAGCAGCTTAGACGGTGCCAGTGAGCAGTTCTTC	CASSLDGASEQFF
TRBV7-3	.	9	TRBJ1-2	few	TGTGCCATATCAGGGGGCTACACCTTC	CAISGGYTF
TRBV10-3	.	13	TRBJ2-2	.	TGTGCCTCCCAGGATCTGAACACCGGGGAGCTGTTTTTT	CASQDLNTGELFF
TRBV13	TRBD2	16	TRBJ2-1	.	TGTGCCAGCAGCGGAAAACTAGCGGTTTCCTACAATGAGCAGTTCTTC	CASSGKLAVSYNEQFF
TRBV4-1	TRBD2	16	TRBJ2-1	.	TGCGCCAGCAGCCTCCTCGCGGGGGAGACCTACAATGAGCAGTTCTTC	CASSLLAGETYNEQFF
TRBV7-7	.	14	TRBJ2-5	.	TGTGCCAGCAGCTTTTCCGGGGGCCAAGAGACCCAGTACTTC	CASSFSGGQETQYF
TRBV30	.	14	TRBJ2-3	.	TGTGCCTGGAGTGGTGAGGTTGTTGGCGATACGCAGTATTTT	CAWSGEVVGDTQYF
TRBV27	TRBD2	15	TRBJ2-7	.	TGTGCCAGCAGTTTAGGGCTCGGCGGGAGGTACGAGCAGTACTTC	CASSLGLGGRYEQYF
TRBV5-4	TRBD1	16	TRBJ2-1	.	TGTGCCAGCAGCTTGGTTGTTGGCGGGACAGGCAATGAGCAGTTCTTC	CASSLVVGGTGNEQFF
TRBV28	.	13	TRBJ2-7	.	TGTGCCAGCAGAGGCCCGAGCTCCTACGAGCAGTACTTC	CASRGPSSYEQYF
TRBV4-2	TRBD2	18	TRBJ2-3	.	TGTGCCAGCAGCCAAGACCAGCGGGGGGCCGAGACCACAGATACGCAGTATTTT	CASSQDQRGAETTDTQYF
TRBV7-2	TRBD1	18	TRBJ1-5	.	TGTGCCAGCAGCTTAGGATGGGTCCAGGGGGACAGCAATCAGCCCCAGCATTTT	CASSLGWVQGDSNQPQHF
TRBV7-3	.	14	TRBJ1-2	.	TGTGCCAGCAGCTTAAGCGAAAACAGCTATGGCTACACCTTC	CASSLSENSYGYTF
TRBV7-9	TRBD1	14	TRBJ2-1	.	TGTGCCAGCAGGGTGGACAGGGGGCTTGATGAGCAGTTCTTC	CASRVDRGLDEQFF
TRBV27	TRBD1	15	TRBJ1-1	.	TGTGCCAGCGGACCTCAGGGGGCAGAGTACACTGAAGCTTTCTTT	CASGPQGAEYTEAFF
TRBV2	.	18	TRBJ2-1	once	TGTGCCAGCAGTCGTGAAGACGGTTTGACAGCTTATAAGAATGAGCAGTTCTTC	CASSREDGLTAYKNEQFF
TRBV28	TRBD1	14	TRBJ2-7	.	TGTGCCAGCAGTCCCCCAGGGGGTTCCTACGAGCAGTACTTC	CASSPPGGSYEQYF
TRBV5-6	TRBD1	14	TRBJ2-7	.	TGTGCCAGCAGCCCCGGGACAGGTACCTACGAGCAGTACTTC	CASSPGTGTYEQYF
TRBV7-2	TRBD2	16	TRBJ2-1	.	TGTGCCAGCAGCGGGCTAGCGGGGGGTAAGGGAGATGAGCAGTTCTTC	CASSGLAGGKGDEQFF
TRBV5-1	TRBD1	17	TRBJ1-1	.	TGCGCCAGCAGCTTGGGGACAGGGGGCCATATGAACACTGAAGCTTTCTTT	CASSLGTGGHMNTEAFF
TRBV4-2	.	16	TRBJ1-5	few	TGTGCCAGCAGCCAAGATAACGGCGATAGCAATCAGCCCCAGCATTTT	CASSQDNGDSNQPQHF